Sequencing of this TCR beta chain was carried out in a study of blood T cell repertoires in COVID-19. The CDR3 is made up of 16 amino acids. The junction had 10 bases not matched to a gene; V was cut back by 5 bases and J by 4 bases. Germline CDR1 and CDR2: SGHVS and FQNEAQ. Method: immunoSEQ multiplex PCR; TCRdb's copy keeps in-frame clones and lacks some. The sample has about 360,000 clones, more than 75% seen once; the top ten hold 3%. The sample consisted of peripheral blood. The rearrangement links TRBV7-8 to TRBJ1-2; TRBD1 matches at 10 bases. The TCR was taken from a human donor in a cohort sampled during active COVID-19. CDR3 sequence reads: CASSPRDRGRSYGYTF. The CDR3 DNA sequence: TGTGCCAGCAGCCCCCGAGACAGGGGGCGGAGCTATGGCTACACCTTC.